The 30 T cell receptor beta chains in this list originate from one sample, sequenced in a study of blood T cell repertoires in COVID-19. Profiling relied on immunoSEQ multiplex PCR, and the TCRdb table lists in-frame clones only, not all of them. The data hold about 130,000 clones, with around 86% observed a single time. Material: peripheral blood. The receptors derive from a woman in her 70s with COVID-19, enrolled during active disease.

The chain employs TRBV10-2 and TRBJ1-1; 7 bases map to TRBD1. J gave up 0 bases and V 6 bases, and 7 bases lay outside the gene matches. Per the germline V gene, CDR1 is WSHSY and CDR2 is SAAADI. The CDR3 contains 15 residues. The CDR3 DNA reads TGCGCCAGCAGCCTTACAGGGGCTTTGAACACTGAAGCTTTCTTT. It specifies CASSLTGALNTEAFF.

The V and J genes are TRBV13 and TRBJ2-3; 9 bases map to TRBD2. Looked up from germline, CDR1 is PRHDT and CDR2 is FYEKMQ (reference sequence). The ends lost 1 base at V and 3 bases at J; junction bases unmatched: 5. The CDR3 covers 16 residues. CDR3 in amino acids: CASSLVAGGPTDTQYF. The CDR3 region has the DNA TGTGCCAGCAGCTTAGTGGCGGGGGGGCCGACAGATACGCAGTATTTT.

CDR3 bases: TGTGCCAGCAGCTTAGACAGGGGATTCGACGAGCAGTACTTC. Amino acid sequence: CASSLDRGFDEQYF. This chain connects TRBV7-9 to TRBJ2-7; 7 bases line up with TRBD1. V was pared by 1 base and J by 5 bases, with 5 bases of the junction left unmatched. In germline, CDR1 is SEHNR, CDR2 FQNEAQ (reference sequence). The CDR3 has 14 amino acids.

The gene calls are TRBV6-5 and TRBJ1-5; D unresolved. CDR1 and CDR2 (germline): MNHEY, SVGAGI. V was cut by 4 bases and J by 7 bases, with 11 bases left in between. CDR3 length: 13 residues. The chain's CDR3 is CASSFSREQPQHF. The CDR3 region has the DNA TGTGCCAGCAGTTTTAGTCGGGAGCAGCCCCAGCATTTT.

The chain has TRBV5-4 and TRBJ2-4; D remains unclear. The CDR3 has 15 amino acids. In germline, CDR1 is SGHNT, CDR2 YYREEE (reference sequence). Trimming cost V 4 bases and J 0 bases, with 11 bases left between them. CDR3 coding DNA: TGTGCCAGCAGCGACACAAGCCTAGCCAAAAACATTCAGTACTTC. It codes for CASSDTSLAKNIQYF. The whole variable domain, remainder taken from reference TRBV5-4 and TRBJ2-4, is ETGVTQSPTHLIKTRGQQVTLRCSSQSGHNTVSWYQQALGQGPQFIFQYYREEENGRGNFPPRFSGLQFPNYSSELNVNALELDDSALYLCASSDTSLAKNIQYFGAGTRLSVL.

The chain recombines TRBV10-3 with TRBJ2-1, with D possibly matching TRBD2 (6 bases). Trimming stripped 7 bases from V and 2 bases from J, with 9 bases between. The germline CDR1 and CDR2 sequences are ENHRY and SYGVKD. The CDR3 contains 13 residues. The CDR3 DNA follows: TGTGCCATCACGGGGGAAACCTACAATGAGCAGTTCTTC. Amino acid sequence: CAITGETYNEQFF.

The chain carries TRBV5-6 and TRBJ1-5; TRBD1 agrees at 7 bases. Trimming at V came to 0 bases and at J to 3 bases, leaving 6 bases not matched to a gene. The CDR3 sequence is 16 residues long. Germline values: CDR1 SGHDT, CDR2 YYEEEE. Here the CDR3 reads CASSLGGTGVNQPQHF. In DNA form, the CDR3 reads TGTGCCAGCAGCTTGGGGGGTACAGGGGTCAATCAGCCCCAGCATTTT. Full variable domain (remainder filled in from reference TRBV5-6 and TRBJ1-5): DAGVTQSPTHLIKTRGQQVTLRCSPKSGHDTVSWYQQALGQGPQFIFQYYEEEERQRGNFPDRFSGHQFPNYSSELNVNALLLGDSALYLCASSLGGTGVNQPQHFGDGTRLSIL.

The V call is TRBV19, the J call TRBJ1-2; D is uncertain. This CDR3 contains 13 residues. Trimming shortened V by 3 bases and J by 1 base, and 6 bases separated the two germline ends. From germline, CDR1 is LNHDA and CDR2 SQIVND (reference sequence). This CDR3 is CASSMAGNYGYTF. CDR3 coding DNA: TGTGCCAGTAGTATGGCTGGTAACTATGGCTACACCTTC.

CDR3 in amino acids: CASSRRGGSGELFF. CDR3 DNA: TGTGCCAGCAGCCGGAGAGGGGGAAGCGGGGAGCTGTTTTTT. The rearrangement links TRBV3-1 (or the pseudogene TRBV3-2) to TRBJ2-2, with a possible D match to TRBD1 (6 bases). V was cut by 4 bases and J by 7 bases, with 13 bases left in between. Germline V lookup: CDR1 LGHDT, CDR2 YNNKEL (reference sequence). This CDR3 is 14 amino acids long.

This sequence joins TRBV5-5 and TRBJ1-3, with 9 positions matching TRBD1. With 0 bases clipped from V and 2 bases from J, the junction kept 6 bases outside the gene matches. Germline CDR1 is SGHKS and CDR2 is YYEKEE (reference sequence). The CDR3 runs to 17 residues. The CDR3 DNA is TGTGCCAGCAGCTTGGATCCCGGGACAGGGACTGGAAACACCATATATTTT. This codes for CASSLDPGTGTGNTIYF.

J is TRBJ2-1 and V is TRBV6-4, with D possibly being TRBD1 (5 bases). The CDR3 sequence is 14 residues long. V was clipped by 7 bases and J by 7 bases, with 17 bases between them. Per the germline V gene, CDR1 is MRHNA and CDR2 is SNTAGT. CDR3 sequence (DNA): TGTGCCAGCAACACCACACAGGTGGAAAATGAGCAGTTCTTC. It translates to CASNTTQVENEQFF.

The chain has TRBV3-1 (or the pseudogene TRBV3-2) and TRBJ2-7; 7 bases are shared with TRBD1. This CDR3 has 15 amino acids. The germline V gene encodes CDR1 LGHDT and CDR2 YNNKEL (reference sequence). The V and J ends lost 4 bases and 0 bases, in that order; junction bases with no gene match: 6. DNA of the CDR3: TGTGCCAGCAGCCCGCGACAGGGCGTCTCCTACGAGCAGTACTTC. This codes for CASSPRQGVSYEQYF.

This chain uses TRBV6-5 with TRBJ1-5; TRBD1 matches 7 bases. The CDR3 totals 13 residues. Germline V gene data show CDR1 as MNHEY and CDR2 as SVGAGI. The J segment lost 4 bases and the V segment lost 6 bases, leaving 3 bases of the junction unmatched. CDR3 DNA sequence: TGTGCCAGCAGAGGGACAGCAAATCAGCCCCAGCATTTT. This translates into CASRGTANQPQHF.

This clone was seen just once. V and J are TRBV5-6 and TRBJ1-2; 8 nucleotides line up with TRBD1. Germline CDR1 SGHDT, CDR2 YYEEEE. Trimming at V came to 2 bases and at J to 5 bases, leaving 8 bases not matched to a gene. This CDR3 has 15 residues. The CDR3 loop is CASSLIGTGSYGYTF. The CDR3 DNA sequence: TGTGCCAGCAGCTTAATCGGGACAGGAAGTTATGGCTACACCTTC.

V is TRBV19 and J is TRBJ2-7; TRBD2 aligns across 7 bases. Germline V gene sequence: CDR1 LNHDA, CDR2 SQIVND (reference sequence). CDR3 length equals 14 residues. The junction had 6 bases not matched to a gene; V was cut back by 5 bases and J by 2 bases. The CDR3 region has the DNA TGTGCCAGTAGTCTCACCGGGGGGACCTACGAGCAGTACTTC. Encoded protein: CASSLTGGTYEQYF.

The CDR3 DNA is TGTGCCAGTAGTATATCCAGTAATCAGCCCCAGCATTTT. The encoded protein is CASSISSNQPQHF. The V gene is TRBV19, the J gene TRBJ1-5; no firm D call. Germline assignment: CDR1 LNHDA and CDR2 SQIVND (reference sequence). The CDR3 runs to 13 residues. V was shortened by 2 bases and J by 4 bases, with 6 bases between the two germline ends.

This clone appeared once. The V gene is TRBV2, the J gene TRBJ1-1; D might be TRBD1 (5 bases). Germline loops: CDR1 SNHLY, CDR2 FYNNEI. CDR3 length equals 14 residues. Trimming cost V 6 bases and J 0 bases, with 11 bases left between them. CDR3 in DNA: TGTGCCAGCAGCACCGACAGTATGAACACTGAAGCTTTCTTT. Its protein is CASSTDSMNTEAFF.

The chain couples TRBV4-1 to TRBJ2-1; TRBD2 agrees at 7 bases. Looked up from germline, CDR1 is MGHRA and CDR2 is YSYEKL. There are 17 residues in the CDR3. The junction had 8 bases not matched to a gene; V was cut back by 2 bases and J by 1 base. CDR3 nucleotides: TGCGCCAGCAGCCAATCAAGCACTAGCGCGTCCTACAATGAGCAGTTCTTC. Translated, it gives CASSQSSTSASYNEQFF.

V and J are TRBV5-1 and TRBJ2-7; D is perhaps TRBD1 (5 bases). Germline CDR1 is SGHRS and CDR2 is YFSETQ. The CDR3 sequence is 14 residues long. Trimming took 0 bases from V and 6 from J, leaving 13 bases between them. The CDR3 reads CASSLGGAPTEQYF. The CDR3 DNA follows: TGCGCCAGCAGCTTGGGTGGGGCCCCCACCGAGCAGTACTTC. The entire variable domain, with the rest obtained from reference TRBV5-1 and TRBJ2-7, is as follows: KAGVTQTPRYLIKTRGQQVTLSCSPISGHRSVSWYQQTPGQGLQFLFEYFSETQRNKGNFPGRFSGRQFSNSRSEMNVSTLELGDSALYLCASSLGGAPTEQYFGPGTRLTVT.

This clone was seen only a few times. This sequence joins TRBV28 and TRBJ2-2; 8 positions match TRBD1. Unmatched junction bases numbered 2, after V lost 5 bases and J lost 3 bases. Looked up from germline, CDR1 is MDHEN and CDR2 is SYDVKM. This CDR3 contains 14 residues. CDR3: CASSRTGYTGELFF. The CDR3 DNA sequence: TGTGCCAGCAGTAGGACAGGGTACACCGGGGAGCTGTTTTTT. The whole variable domain, remainder taken from reference TRBV28 and TRBJ2-2, is DVKVTQSSRYLVKRTGEKVFLECVQDMDHENMFWYRQDPGLGLRLIYFSYDVKMKEKGDIPEGYSVSREKKERFSLILESASTNQTSMYLCASSRTGYTGELFFGEGSRLTVL.

This clone came up a few times. This chain joins TRBV5-6 and TRBJ2-7; 10 nucleotides align to TRBD1. The CDR3 covers 16 residues. The V and J ends lost 5 bases and 1 base, in that order; junction bases with no gene match: 9. Germline-derived CDR1 and CDR2 are SGHDT and YYEEEE. This CDR3 reads CASSYRPGQGSYEQYF. CDR3 nucleotides: TGTGCCAGCAGTTACCGCCCGGGACAGGGGTCCTACGAGCAGTACTTC.

V is TRBV7-2 and J is TRBJ2-2; TRBD2 agrees at 12 bases. Trimming took 1 base from V and 3 from J; bases not matched to a gene: 3. Per germline, CDR1 SGHTA and CDR2 FQGNSA. The CDR3 contains 17 residues. The CDR3 DNA sequence: TGTGCCAGCAGCTTAGACCGACTAGCGGGGGACACCGGGGAGCTGTTTTTT. Encoded protein: CASSLDRLAGDTGELFF.

The chain has TRBV19 and TRBJ2-2, with D maybe TRBD1 (5 bases). CDR1 LNHDA and CDR2 SQIVND come from the germline V gene (reference sequence). V was clipped by 4 bases and J by 6 bases, with 9 bases between them. The CDR3 contains 13 residues. The CDR3 loop is CASSRGVAGELFF. CDR3 bases: TGTGCCAGTAGTAGGGGCGTGGCCGGGGAGCTGTTTTTT.

The V and J genes are TRBV2 and TRBJ2-1, with a tentative D call TRBD2 (6 bases). Germline V gives CDR1 SNHLY, CDR2 FYNNEI. This CDR3 has 13 amino acids. V was clipped by 8 bases and J by 4 bases, with 12 bases between them. CDR3 residues: CASDGGLYNEQFF. The DNA for the CDR3 is TGTGCCAGCGACGGGGGACTTTACAATGAGCAGTTCTTC.

The chain couples TRBV2 to TRBJ1-5, with D possibly matching TRBD1 (6 bases). The CDR3 covers 15 residues. CDR1 is SNHLY, CDR2 FYNNEI, per germline. Trimming shortened V by 6 bases and J by 5 bases, and 17 bases separated the two germline ends. CDR3 bases: TGTGCCAGCAGCTTTAATTGGGGGCGAGATCAGCCCCAGCATTTT. It codes for CASSFNWGRDQPQHF.

J is TRBJ1-6 and V is TRBV28; no clear D. Germline loops: CDR1 MDHEN, CDR2 SYDVKM. The ends were cut back, 4 bases at V and 8 bases at J, with 6 bases in the middle. This CDR3 is built from 12 residues. CDR3 residues: CASSSRDSPLHF. Written as DNA, the CDR3 is TGTGCCAGCAGTTCCCGCGATTCACCCCTCCACTTT.

J is TRBJ2-5 and V is TRBV3-1 (or the pseudogene TRBV3-2), with D perhaps matching TRBD2 (6 bases). This CDR3 has 14 residues. Germline assignment: CDR1 LGHDT and CDR2 YNNKEL (reference sequence). The germline V and J ends were trimmed by 3 bases and 3 bases, with 11 bases remaining between them. CDR3 bases: TGTGCCAGCAGCCATCTGTCGGGGGAAGAGACCCAGTACTTC. It codes for CASSHLSGEETQYF.

V usage is TRBV2 and J usage is TRBJ1-2; 9 positions match TRBD1. V lost 4 bases to trimming and J lost 2 bases; unmatched junction nucleotides: 2. In germline, CDR1 is SNHLY, CDR2 FYNNEI. The CDR3 runs 14 residues. DNA for the CDR3: TGTGCCAGCAGTGCTGACAGGGGGAACTATGGCTACACCTTC. It yields the protein CASSADRGNYGYTF.

The V call is TRBV30, the J call TRBJ1-6; 8 bases match TRBD1. The CDR3 extends over 14 amino acids. Trimming cost V 4 bases and J 2 bases; bases outside gene matches: 1. CDR1 is GTSNPN, CDR2 SVGIG, per germline (reference sequence). The DNA for the CDR3 is TGTGCCTGGACGACAGGGGCCTATAATTCACCCCTCCACTTT. Translated, it gives CAWTTGAYNSPLHF.

The chain recombines TRBV3-1 (or the pseudogene TRBV3-2) with TRBJ1-4; 12 bases fit TRBD1. Germline-derived CDR1 and CDR2 are LGHDT and YNNKEL (reference sequence). CDR3 length: 16 residues. V lost 4 bases to trimming and J lost 5 bases; unmatched junction nucleotides: 5. In DNA form, the CDR3 reads TGTGCCAGCAGCCCGAGGGACAGGGGGCGGAATGAAAAACTGTTTTTT. Its translation: CASSPRDRGRNEKLFF.